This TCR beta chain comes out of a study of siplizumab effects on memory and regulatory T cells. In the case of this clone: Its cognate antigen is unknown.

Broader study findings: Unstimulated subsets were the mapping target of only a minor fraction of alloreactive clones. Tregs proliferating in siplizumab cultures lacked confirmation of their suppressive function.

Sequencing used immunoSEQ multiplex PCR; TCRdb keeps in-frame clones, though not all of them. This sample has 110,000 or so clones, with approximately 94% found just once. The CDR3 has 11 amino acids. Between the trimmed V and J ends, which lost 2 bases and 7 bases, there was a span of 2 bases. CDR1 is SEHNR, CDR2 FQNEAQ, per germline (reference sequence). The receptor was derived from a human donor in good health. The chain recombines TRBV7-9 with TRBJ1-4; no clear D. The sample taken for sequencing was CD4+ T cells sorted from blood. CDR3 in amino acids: CASSLTEKLFF. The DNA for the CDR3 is TGTGCCAGCAGCTTAACTGAAAAACTGTTTTTT.